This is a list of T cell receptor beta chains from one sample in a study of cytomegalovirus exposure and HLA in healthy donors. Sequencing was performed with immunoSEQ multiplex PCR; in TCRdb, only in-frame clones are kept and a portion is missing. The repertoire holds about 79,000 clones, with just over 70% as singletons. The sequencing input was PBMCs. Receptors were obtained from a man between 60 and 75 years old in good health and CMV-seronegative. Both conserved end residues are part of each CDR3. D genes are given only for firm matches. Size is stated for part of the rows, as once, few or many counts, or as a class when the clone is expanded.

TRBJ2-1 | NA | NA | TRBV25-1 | CASSEPDSDEQFF
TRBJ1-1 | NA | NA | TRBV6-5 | CASSYSRGGAEAFF
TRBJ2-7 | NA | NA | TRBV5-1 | CASSQDSYYEQYF
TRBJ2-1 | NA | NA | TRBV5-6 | CASSSRATPYNEQFF
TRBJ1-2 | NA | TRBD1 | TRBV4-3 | CASSQDRGRLVRGYTF
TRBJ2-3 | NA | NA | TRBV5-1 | CASSLVVLAGTDTQYF
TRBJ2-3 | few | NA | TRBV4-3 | CASSQAGSLGTDTQYF
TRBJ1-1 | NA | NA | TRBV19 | CASSMGGPGLNTEAFF
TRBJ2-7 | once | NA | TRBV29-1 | CSVGTDYEQYF
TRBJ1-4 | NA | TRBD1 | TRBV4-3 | CASSRGYPGQGNEKLFF
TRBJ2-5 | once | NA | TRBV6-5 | CASSETIWETQYF
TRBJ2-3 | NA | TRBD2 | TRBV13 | CASSLLAGRRTDTQYF
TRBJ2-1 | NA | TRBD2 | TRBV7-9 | CASSWGLADNEQFF
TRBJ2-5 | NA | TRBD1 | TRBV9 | CASSVGTGGHETQYF
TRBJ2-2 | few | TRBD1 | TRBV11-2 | CASSRTGDGRTGELFF
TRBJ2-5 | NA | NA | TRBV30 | CAWSPDWDQETQYF
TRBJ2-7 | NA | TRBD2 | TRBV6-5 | CASSYTRASGSYEQYF
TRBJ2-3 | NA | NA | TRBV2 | CASSEGTRDTQYF
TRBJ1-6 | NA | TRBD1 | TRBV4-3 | CASSERTGGNSPLHF
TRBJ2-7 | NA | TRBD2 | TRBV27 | CASSPTVTSDHERYF
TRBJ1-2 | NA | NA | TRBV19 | CASNQDSTNYGYTF
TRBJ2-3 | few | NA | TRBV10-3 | CAIKDRPDGADTQYF
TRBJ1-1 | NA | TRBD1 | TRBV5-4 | CASSIRQGAAEAFF
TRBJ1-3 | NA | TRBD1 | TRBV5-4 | CASSLTGSGNTIYF
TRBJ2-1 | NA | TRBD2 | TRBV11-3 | CASSSGGASGSVYNEQFF
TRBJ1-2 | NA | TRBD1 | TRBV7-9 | CSSSLTDRGLYGYTF
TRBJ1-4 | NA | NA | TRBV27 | CASSRVPPGTTNEKLFF
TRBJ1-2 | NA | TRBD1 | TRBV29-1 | CSVGQGAYGYTF
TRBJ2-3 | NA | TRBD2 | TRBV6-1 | CASSEAPAGGGADTQYF
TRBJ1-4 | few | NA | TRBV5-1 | CASSLSTTNEKLFF
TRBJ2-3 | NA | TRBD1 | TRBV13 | CASSSSLRGQVDTQYF
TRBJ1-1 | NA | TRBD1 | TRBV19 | CASMGQSAEAFF
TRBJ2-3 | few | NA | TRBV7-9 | CASNWGGRWGTDTQYF
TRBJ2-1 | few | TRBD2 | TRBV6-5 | CASSYISGGAGREQFF
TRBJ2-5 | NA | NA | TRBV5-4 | CASSLPEGQETQYF
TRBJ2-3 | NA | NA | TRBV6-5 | CASSGGHRSTDTQYF
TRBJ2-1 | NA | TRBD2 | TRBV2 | CASSEREGSEQFF
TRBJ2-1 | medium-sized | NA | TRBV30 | CAWSVGASSYNEQFF
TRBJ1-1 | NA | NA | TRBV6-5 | CASSEVGRREAFF
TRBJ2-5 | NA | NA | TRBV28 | CASSFPGRLETQYF
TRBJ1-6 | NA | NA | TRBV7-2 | CASSYGVQGYNSPLHF